The clone carrying this T cell receptor (beta chain) occurred many times. This sample was included in a study of human T cells and chemical hapten exposure. Per the germline V gene, CDR1 is SGHRS and CDR2 is YFSETQ. Trimming left V 5 bases short and J 6 bases short, with 14 bases between. The length of the CDR3 is 13 residues. TCRdb independently ran MiXCR on the RACE reads; one entry per CDR3 protein. In the table there are some 400,000 distinct CDR3 sequences, roughly 5% of which are singletons. This sample's time point: patch test 1, 2 weeks after DPC sensitization. Treatment described: therapeutic diphenylcyclopropenone sensitization with weekly scalp DPC.

This receptor was taken from a woman aged 45-65 years with alopecia areata. Some clones in this sample may be carry-over from other donors' samples. The chain is built from TRBV5-1 and TRBJ1-1, with D possibly matching TRBD1 (6 bases). Source: whole blood, taken in connection with sensitization to the hapten diphenylcyclopropenone (DPC). CDR3 sequence reads: CASRQGTGPEAFF. The CDR3 DNA sequence: TGCGCCAGCAGACAGGGAACCGGGCCTGAAGCTTTCTTT.